This TCR beta chain is from a study of OX40 agonist ivuxolimab in advanced cancers. Profiling relied on immunoSEQ multiplex PCR, and the TCRdb table lists in-frame clones only, not all of them. This table holds approximately 100,000 clones, around 90% found once. V lost 2 bases and J lost 0, with 7 bases in between. CDR3 size: 14 residues. From germline, CDR1 is MDHEN and CDR2 SYDVKM. This chain joins TRBV28 and TRBJ2-5; D remains unclear. The receptor was derived from an adult with an advanced solid tumor such as melanoma, head and neck, liver or kidney cancer. The sample in question was CD4+ or CD8+ T cells sorted from blood, obtained in a trial of the OX40 agonist ivuxolimab. This CDR3 is CASSLGGNQETQYF. Written as DNA, the CDR3 is TGTGCCAGCAGTTTAGGCGGAAACCAAGAGACCCAGTACTTC.